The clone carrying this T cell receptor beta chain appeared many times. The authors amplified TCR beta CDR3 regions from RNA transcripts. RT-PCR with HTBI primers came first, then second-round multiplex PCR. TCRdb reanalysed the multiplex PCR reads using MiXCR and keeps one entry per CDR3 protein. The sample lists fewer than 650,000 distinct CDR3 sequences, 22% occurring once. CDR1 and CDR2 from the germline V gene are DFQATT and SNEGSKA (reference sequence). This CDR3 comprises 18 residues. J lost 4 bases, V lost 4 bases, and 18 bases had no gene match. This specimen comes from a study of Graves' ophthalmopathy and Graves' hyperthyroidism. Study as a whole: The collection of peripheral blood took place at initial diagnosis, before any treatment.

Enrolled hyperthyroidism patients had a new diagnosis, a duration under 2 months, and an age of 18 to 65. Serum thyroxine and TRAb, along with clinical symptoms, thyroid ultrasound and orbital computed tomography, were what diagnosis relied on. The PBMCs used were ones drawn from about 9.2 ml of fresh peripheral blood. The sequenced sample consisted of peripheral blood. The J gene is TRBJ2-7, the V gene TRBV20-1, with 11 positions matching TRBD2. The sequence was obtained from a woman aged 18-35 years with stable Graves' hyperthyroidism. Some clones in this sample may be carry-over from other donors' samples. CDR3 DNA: TGCAGTGCTACCTCATATAACCCCCTAGCGGGAGGAGCGTACGAGCAGTACTTC. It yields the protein CSATSYNPLAGGAYEQYF.